This T cell receptor beta chain was sequenced during a study of OX40 agonist ivuxolimab in advanced cancers. About the research overall: Prior checkpoint blockade (anti-PD-1, anti-PD-L1 or anti-CTLA-4) was permitted; approximately 41% had it. The study reported partial responses in three patients: one hepatocellular carcinoma, two cutaneous melanoma.

Study-level results: Those patients achieving a partial response at 0.1-3.0 mg/kg showed among the lowest clonal expansion.

V was pared by 5 bases and J by 6 bases, with 6 bases of the junction left unmatched. The CDR3 length is 13 residues. Germline V gene lookup returns CDR1 LNHDA and CDR2 SQIVND (reference sequence). This table comes from immunoSEQ multiplex PCR, and its TCRdb copy is limited to in-frame clones, with some not included. The table includes 35,000 to 40,000 clones, around 92% detected once. Comments on this clone: The antigen is not known.

V usage is TRBV19 and J usage is TRBJ1-1; 7 positions agree with TRBD1. The sequencing here drew on CD4+ or CD8+ T cells sorted from blood, taken in a trial of the OX40 agonist ivuxolimab. This TCR was recovered from an adult with an advanced solid tumor such as melanoma, head and neck, liver or kidney cancer. DNA for the CDR3: TGTGCCAGTAGTCCTGGAACAGGGGCTGAAGCTTTCTTT. This sequence encodes CASSPGTGAEAFF.